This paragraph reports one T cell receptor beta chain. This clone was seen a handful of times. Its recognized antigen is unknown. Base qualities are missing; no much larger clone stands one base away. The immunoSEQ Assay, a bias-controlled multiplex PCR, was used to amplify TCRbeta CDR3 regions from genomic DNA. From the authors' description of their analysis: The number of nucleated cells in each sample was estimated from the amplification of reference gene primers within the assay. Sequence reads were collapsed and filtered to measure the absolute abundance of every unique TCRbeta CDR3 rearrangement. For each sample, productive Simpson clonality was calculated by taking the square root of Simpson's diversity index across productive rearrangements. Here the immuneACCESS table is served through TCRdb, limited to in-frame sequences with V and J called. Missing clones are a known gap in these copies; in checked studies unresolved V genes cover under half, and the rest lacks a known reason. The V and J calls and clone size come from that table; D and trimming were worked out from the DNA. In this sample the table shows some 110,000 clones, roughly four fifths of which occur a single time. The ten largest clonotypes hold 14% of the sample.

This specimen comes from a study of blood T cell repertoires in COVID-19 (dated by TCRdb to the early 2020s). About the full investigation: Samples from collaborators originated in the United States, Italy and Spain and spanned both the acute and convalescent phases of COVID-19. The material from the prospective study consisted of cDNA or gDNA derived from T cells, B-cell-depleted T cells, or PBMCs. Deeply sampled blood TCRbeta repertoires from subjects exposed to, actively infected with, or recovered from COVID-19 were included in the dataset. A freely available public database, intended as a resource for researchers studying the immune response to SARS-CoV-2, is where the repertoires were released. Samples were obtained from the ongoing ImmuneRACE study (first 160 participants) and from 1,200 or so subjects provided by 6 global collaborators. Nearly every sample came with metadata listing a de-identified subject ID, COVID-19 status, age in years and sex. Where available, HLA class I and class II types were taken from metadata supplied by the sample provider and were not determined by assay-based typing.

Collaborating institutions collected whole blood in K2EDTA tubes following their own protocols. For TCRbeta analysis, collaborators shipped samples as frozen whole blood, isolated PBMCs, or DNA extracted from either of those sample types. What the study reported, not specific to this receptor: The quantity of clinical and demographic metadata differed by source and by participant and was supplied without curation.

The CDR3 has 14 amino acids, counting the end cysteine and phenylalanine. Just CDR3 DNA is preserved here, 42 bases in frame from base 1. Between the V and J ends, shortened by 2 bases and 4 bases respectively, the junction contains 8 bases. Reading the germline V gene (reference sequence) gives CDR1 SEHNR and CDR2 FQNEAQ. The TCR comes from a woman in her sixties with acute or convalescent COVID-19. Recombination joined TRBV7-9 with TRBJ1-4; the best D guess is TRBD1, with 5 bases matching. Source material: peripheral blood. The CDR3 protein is CASSLRGSNEKLFF. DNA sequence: TGTGCCAGCAGCTTACGGGGGAGTAATGAAAAACTGTTTTTT.